The present T cell receptor (beta chain) was sequenced within a study of blood T cell repertoires in COVID-19. TCRdb keeps only in-frame clones here, not all; method: immunoSEQ multiplex PCR. The sample has 250,000 to 400,000 clones; 88% are singletons. With V trimmed by 4 bases and J by 3 bases, 10 bases remained unmatched. Germline V gives CDR1 SGDLS, CDR2 YYNGEE. The CDR3 covers 16 residues. During active infection, Seattle patients enrolled and were then monitored through disease. The clonotype comes from a woman aged 25 to 45 with COVID-19, enrolled during active disease. Sequenced sample: peripheral blood. The chain recombines TRBV9 with TRBJ2-3, with 8 bases lining up with TRBD2. The CDR3 is CASSPTTGLDTDTQYF. The CDR3 coding sequence is TGTGCCAGCAGCCCCACGACGGGACTAGATACAGATACGCAGTATTTT.